This entry features one TCR beta chain sequence. Its antigen is still unknown. Generation of TCR beta cDNA was performed by 5'RACE template switching incorporating UMIs. Each CDR3 protein gets one entry in TCRdb, which reprocessed the 5' RACE reads and gives no DNA. The sample table sets out over 200,000 distinct CDR3 sequences. This sample was included in a study of T cells expressing NK-cell markers. Study-wide context: From sorted CD3+CD56+NKG2C+, CD3+CD56+NKG2C- and CD3+CD56-NKG2C+ T cells came the TCR beta repertoires. Sequenced donors, eight in total, included seven who were HCMV-seropositive and one who was seronegative. Regarding the study as a whole: There were a few donors in whom these clonotypes also led the CD3+CD56-NKG2C+ fraction.

This CDR3 comprises 15 residues. The chain recombines TRBV12-3 or TRBV12-4 with TRBJ1-4; TCRdb outputs TRBD1, but without DNA this stays unchecked. This receptor was taken from a man in his late teens or twenties in good health. The sample comprised blood T cells: a sorted CD56 or NKG2C T cell subset, CD4+ or CD8+ T cells, or bulk PBMC T cells (not recorded which). CDR3: CASSYNRGRNEKLFF.